The sequence of this TCR beta chain was determined in a study of blood T cell repertoires in COVID-19. At the level of the study: The United States, Italy and Spain were the sources of the acute and convalescent COVID-19 samples. Nucleic acid was either cDNA or gDNA, and it came from T cells, B-cell-depleted T cells, or PBMCs.

Clones were sequenced by immunoSEQ multiplex PCR, and TCRdb holds only the in-frame ones, with some missing. Of approximately 380,000 clones listed, around 90% are singletons. The germline gives CDR1 LNHDA, CDR2 SQIVND (reference sequence). CDR3 length equals 18 residues. V was clipped by 5 bases and J by 0 bases, with 20 bases between them. Clinical histories supplied by participants themselves formed the basis of cohort assignment. Recovered Cohort 3 donors showed two negative PCRs, clearance, or symptom resolution. The clonotype comes from a woman aged 18 to 35 who had recovered from COVID-19. V usage is TRBV19 and J usage is TRBJ2-4; possible D gene TRBD1, 6 bases. Sequenced material: PBMCs or T cells enriched from blood (not recorded which). The CDR3 is CASSPSGTRVLAKNIQYF. CDR3 nucleotides: TGTGCCAGTAGTCCCTCCGGGACAAGGGTTCTAGCCAAAAACATTCAGTACTTC.